These T cell receptor beta chains were read from a single sample in a study of blood T cell repertoires in COVID-19. Generated by immunoSEQ multiplex PCR, the TCRdb table keeps only in-frame clones and is missing some. Seen here are 130,000 to 150,000 clones, about 92% observed once, and the top ten hold around 1.6%. Sequenced sample: peripheral blood. The receptors come from a human donor in a cohort sampled during active COVID-19. Both conserved end residues are part of each CDR3. A D gene is named only where the DNA matches it firmly. Not all rows give a size; the values are once, few, many and, for expanded clones, a class.

-	TRBV2	TRBJ2-7	-	TGTGCCGGGAGCTCCTACGAGCAGTACTTC	CAGSSYEQYF
TRBD2	TRBV5-5	TRBJ2-1	-	TGTGCCAGCAGCACCGGCCTAGCGGGGGTCTACAATGAGCAGTTCTTC	CASSTGLAGVYNEQFF
-	TRBV5-1	TRBJ2-1	-	TGCGCCAGCGCTCCCGGAGGAGGGTTCAGCTCCTACAATGAGCAGTTCTTC	CASAPGGGFSSYNEQFF
TRBD1	TRBV7-9	TRBJ1-6	-	TGTGCCATCAACAGGGGGCCGGGTAATTCACCCCTCCACTTT	CAINRGPGNSPLHF
-	TRBV24-1	TRBJ2-2	-	TGTGCCACCAGTGCCCCAAAAGGGGGCACCGGGGAGCTGTTTTTT	CATSAPKGGTGELFF
-	TRBV4-3	TRBJ1-2	-	TGCGCCAGCAGCCAAGAGAGGGGGATGGAGGGCTACACCTTC	CASSQERGMEGYTF
-	TRBV30	TRBJ2-3	once	TGTGCCTGGAGCGAGACTGGTTACACAGATACGCAGTATTTT	CAWSETGYTDTQYF
TRBD1	TRBV19	TRBJ1-6	-	TGTGCCACACAGGGGGCTGAGCGTTCACCCCTCCACTTT	CATQGAERSPLHF
TRBD1	TRBV2	TRBJ1-3	once	TGTGCCGGAGGACAGGGGTACGGAAACACCATATATTTT	CAGGQGYGNTIYF
-	TRBV30	TRBJ1-2	-	TGTGCCTGGAGGCCGGAGGGCTACACCTTC	CAWRPEGYTF
-	TRBV7-2	TRBJ2-7	-	TGTGCCAGCAGCTTAGCGGGCGGGCCCTACGAGCAGTACTTC	CASSLAGGPYEQYF
TRBD1	TRBV6-6	TRBJ1-4	-	TGTGCCAGTCTTCAGGGGGATCAATATGAAAAACTGTTTTTT	CASLQGDQYEKLFF
TRBD1	TRBV4-1	TRBJ2-7	-	TGCGCCAGCAGCCCAGGGACAGGGGGCATCGAGCAGTACTTC	CASSPGTGGIEQYF
-	TRBV6-6	TRBJ2-3	-	TGTGCCAGCAGTTACTCGTGGGGGGAAGATACGCAGTATTTT	CASSYSWGEDTQYF
-	TRBV5-5	TRBJ1-2	-	TGTGCCAGCAGCCTTTGGGGAGAATATGGCTACACCTTC	CASSLWGEYGYTF
TRBD2	TRBV11-2	TRBJ2-7	few	TGTGCCAGCAGCTTTAAGGGGACTAGCGGGGCGGTCTCCTACGAGCAGTACTTC	CASSFKGTSGAVSYEQYF
-	TRBV7-9	TRBJ1-2	-	TGTGCCAGCAGCCGAGGGGGATTGCCCGATGGCTACACCTTC	CASSRGGLPDGYTF
TRBD2	TRBV7-2	TRBJ2-3	-	TGTGCCAGCAGCGGCCGGAGCGGGGGACGCACAGATACGCAGTATTTT	CASSGRSGGRTDTQYF
-	TRBV18	TRBJ1-3	once	TGTGCCAGCTCACTTACGGTGCTGTCTGGAAACACCATATATTTT	CASSLTVLSGNTIYF
-	TRBV20-1	TRBJ1-1	-	TGCAGTGCTAGACGCGACACTGAAGCTTTCTTT	CSARRDTEAFF
-	TRBV18	TRBJ1-1	-	TGTGCCAGCTCAGACTCAACAACAGGGAACACTGAAGCTTTCTTT	CASSDSTTGNTEAFF
TRBD1	TRBV9	TRBJ2-5	-	TGTGCCAGCAGCCCCAAGGCATGGGGACAGGGGAAAGAGACCCAGTACTTC	CASSPKAWGQGKETQYF
-	TRBV9	TRBJ2-7	once	TGTGCCAGCAGCCTCGGGGAAGGAGGCTACGAGCAGTACTTC	CASSLGEGGYEQYF
-	TRBV28	TRBJ1-1	-	TGTGCCAGCAGTTCGGGGGACACTGAAGCTTTCTTT	CASSSGDTEAFF
-	TRBV6-5	TRBJ1-1	-	TGTGCCAGCAGTCTTCCGGGACACCTCACTGAAGCTTTCTTT	CASSLPGHLTEAFF
TRBD2	TRBV9	TRBJ2-2	-	TGTGCCAGCAGCGCCGCACTAGCGACAAACACCGGGGAGCTGTTTTTT	CASSAALATNTGELFF
TRBD2	TRBV11-3	TRBJ2-1	-	TGTGCCAGCAGCCCCTTTAGCGGGGGGGTCAATGAGCAGTTCTTC	CASSPFSGGVNEQFF
TRBD1	TRBV10-3	TRBJ2-5	-	TGTGCCATCAGACCGACAGGGGTGGAGACCCAGTACTTC	CAIRPTGVETQYF
-	TRBV20-1	TRBJ1-1	-	TGCAGTGCTAGTGTTGGGCAAAGGAACACTGAAGCTTTCTTT	CSASVGQRNTEAFF
TRBD1	TRBV19	TRBJ2-7	-	TGTGCCAGTAGTGGGACAGGGGTCGGGGAGCAGTACTTC	CASSGTGVGEQYF
-	TRBV7-2	TRBJ2-7	-	TGTGCCAGCAGCTTAGTCGGGTTAGGGGGCTACGAGCAGTACTTC	CASSLVGLGGYEQYF
-	TRBV18	TRBJ2-3	-	TGTGCCAGCTCACCACCGGGCGGGGCGCCTCCAGATACGCAGTATTTT	CASSPPGGAPPDTQYF
-	TRBV6-6	TRBJ1-2	-	TGTGCCAGCCATACAATCGGGGGGCCTGACTATGGCTACACCTTC	CASHTIGGPDYGYTF
TRBD2	TRBV5-1	TRBJ2-7	-	TGCGCCAGCAGCTTTACCTCGGGGGGTCCCTACGAGCAGTACTTC	CASSFTSGGPYEQYF